What follows are 32 T cell receptor beta chains derived from one specimen sequenced in a study of cytomegalovirus exposure and HLA in healthy donors (dated by TCRdb to about 2017). Libraries were prepared through the immunoSEQ multiplex PCR assay. For the multiplex PCR, a mixture combining 60 forward primers for TCR Vbeta segments and 13 reverse primers for TCR Jbeta segments was used. TCRdb carries this immuneACCESS record with in-frame sequences only. Its versions omit some clonotypes, under half of them owing to an unresolved V gene in the studies checked, with the rest unexplained. Across this sample there are fewer than 150,000 clones, with roughly 74% seen only once. 6.2% of the sample lies in the top ten. Sequencing was done on a sample of PBMCs. The receptor source for this set is a woman in her thirties or forties in good health and CMV-seropositive.

CDR3 nucleotides: TGTGCCAGCAGCGTAGTGGGAGGTACCTACAATGAGCAGTTCTTC. Translation: CASSVVGGTYNEQFF. The chain carries TRBV9 and TRBJ2-1; D possibly corresponds to TRBD2 (6 bases). Looked up from germline, CDR1 is SGDLS and CDR2 is YYNGEE. The CDR3 consists of 15 residues. Trimming took off 0 bases at V and 2 bases at J, with 9 bases between the two ends.

The genes are TRBV6-5 and TRBJ2-4, with 9 bases that match TRBD1. Germline CDR1 and CDR2: MNHEY and SVGAGI. This CDR3 has 16 amino acids. With V trimmed by 0 bases and J by 0 bases, 0 bases remained unmatched. Here the CDR3 DNA reads TGTGCCAGCAGTTACTCGGGACAGGGAGCCAAAAACATTCAGTACTTC. This encodes CASSYSGQGAKNIQYF.

The V call is TRBV28, the J call TRBJ2-2, with D perhaps TRBD1 (5 bases). This CDR3 has 15 residues. Trimming took off 7 bases at V and 4 bases at J, with 16 bases between the two ends. Per germline, CDR1 MDHEN and CDR2 SYDVKM. CDR3 loop: CASTSQGATTGELFF. As DNA, the CDR3 is TGTGCCAGCACTTCCCAAGGGGCGACCACCGGGGAGCTGTTTTTT.

The V and J genes are TRBV7-9 and TRBJ2-1; possibly TRBD1 for D (5 bases). The germline gives CDR1 SEHNR, CDR2 FQNEAQ (reference sequence). Between the trimmed V and J ends, which lost 3 bases and 4 bases, there was a span of 13 bases. CDR3 length: 15 residues. The CDR3 DNA reads TGTGCCAGCAGCTTTGACAGAGGTCCTTACAATGAGCAGTTCTTC. Residues: CASSFDRGPYNEQFF.

The rearrangement joins TRBV9 to TRBJ2-3; 10 bases are shared with TRBD2. CDR3 length equals 17 residues. The V gene end was trimmed by 4 bases and the J gene end by 3 bases; junction bases not matched to a gene: 11. Germline-derived CDR1 and CDR2 are SGDLS and YYNGEE. CDR3 sequence (DNA): TGTGCCAGCAGCACGCGGACAGGACTAGCGGCGACAGATACGCAGTATTTT. Protein product: CASSTRTGLAATDTQYF.

The gene calls are TRBV9 and TRBJ2-7; D is ambiguous. In germline, CDR1 is SGDLS, CDR2 YYNGEE. Trimming cost V 4 bases and J 3 bases, with 14 bases left between them. The CDR3 is made up of 14 amino acids. The CDR3 spells CASSNPTNDYEQYF. The CDR3 region has the DNA TGTGCCAGCAGCAACCCGACAAACGACTACGAGCAGTACTTC.

The rearrangement joins TRBV6-5 to TRBJ1-2; weak D call: TRBD1 (6 bases). Trimming stripped 2 bases from V and 5 bases from J, with 12 bases between. Germline lookup yields CDR1 MNHEY and CDR2 SVGAGI. This CDR3 comprises 14 residues. CDR3 residues: CASSYGGQPYGYTF. CDR3 DNA: TGTGCCAGCAGTTACGGGGGACAACCTTATGGCTACACCTTC.

The V gene is TRBV5-1, the J gene TRBJ2-5, with 10 nucleotides matching TRBD1. The ends lost 5 bases at V and 4 bases at J; junction bases unmatched: 8. Germline V gene sequence: CDR1 SGHRS, CDR2 YFSETQ. The CDR3 has 15 amino acids. DNA for the CDR3: TGCGCCAGCAGAGGGGACAGGGGTTGGACAGAGACCCAGTACTTC. Translation gives CASRGDRGWTETQYF.

The chain employs TRBV6-1 and TRBJ2-7; 7 nucleotides agree with TRBD2. The CDR3 contains 14 residues. Trimming took 3 bases from V and 6 from J; bases not matched to a gene: 8. CDR1 is MNHNS and CDR2 is SASEGT in the germline V gene. CDR3 in amino acids: CASSEGGSLLEQYF. CDR3 nucleotides: TGTGCCAGCAGTGAGGGCGGGAGTCTCCTCGAGCAGTACTTC.

The chain carries TRBV5-1 and TRBJ2-2, with TRBD2 matching 9 bases. Losses at the gene ends were 6 bases for V and 6 bases for J; bases not matched to a gene: 12. The CDR3 is 16 residues long. Germline lookup yields CDR1 SGHRS and CDR2 YFSETQ. CDR3 nucleotides: TGCGCCAGCAAACCTCTCCTGGCGGGAGGGTCCGGGGAGCTGTTTTTT. It specifies CASKPLLAGGSGELFF.

This chain connects TRBV9 to TRBJ2-3, with 7 bases fitting TRBD1. The CDR3 consists of 15 residues. Germline CDR1 and CDR2: SGDLS and YYNGEE. V shed 3 bases, J shed 1 base, and the junction held 5 bases outside the gene matches. CDR3 coding DNA: TGTGCCAGCAGCGAAAACAGGGGTGGCACAGATACGCAGTATTTT. Protein sequence: CASSENRGGTDTQYF.

The chain recombines TRBV28 with TRBJ2-3, with 9 bases aligning to TRBD2. This CDR3 has 24 amino acids. Losses at the gene ends were 4 bases for V and 1 base for J; bases not matched to a gene: 30. Per germline, CDR1 MDHEN and CDR2 SYDVKM. The CDR3 DNA is TGTGCCAGCAGTTCGTTCCCCTTTTTCGAGGGGGAAGCGGGAGGCAATTTTCGCACAGATACGCAGTATTTT. Translated: CASSSFPFFEGEAGGNFRTDTQYF.

To note about this clone: The likely explanation is a read error, given a far larger clone one base away. The gene calls are TRBV2 and TRBJ2-1; 9 nucleotides align to TRBD2. The CDR3 is 15 amino acids. Germline CDR1 is SNHLY and CDR2 is FYNNEI. CDR3 sequence (DNA): TGTGCCAGCAGCTCCGGGACTAGCTCCTACAATGGGCAGTTCTTC. This gives the protein CASSSGTSSYNGQFF.

This chain connects TRBV7-9 to TRBJ1-2; D perhaps matches TRBD1 (5 bases). V shed 2 bases and J shed 5 bases, with 9 bases lying between them. The CDR3 sequence is 13 residues long. Germline lookup yields CDR1 SEHNR and CDR2 FQNEAQ (reference sequence). The chain's CDR3 is CASSLKSGYGYTF. In DNA form, the CDR3 reads TGTGCCAGCAGCTTAAAATCAGGGTATGGCTACACCTTC.

The DNA for the CDR3 is TGCGCCAGCAGTGAGTCGGGCAGCAACTATGGCTACACCTTC. It is translated as CASSESGSNYGYTF. The chain joins TRBV10-2 to TRBJ1-2; D unclear. CDR1 is WSHSY, CDR2 SAAADI, per germline. V was pared by 0 bases and J by 2 bases, with 7 bases between. The CDR3 has 14 amino acids.

The rearrangement joins TRBV4-2 to TRBJ2-1, with a weak D call TRBD2 (5 bases). The CDR3 is 14 residues long. The germline V gene encodes CDR1 LGHNA and CDR2 YNFKEQ. V gave up 5 bases and J gave up 1 base, with 9 bases separating them. CDR3 nucleotide sequence: TGTGCCAGCAGCTACGGACTTTCCTACAATGAGCAGTTCTTC. It is translated as CASSYGLSYNEQFF.

In this sample, this clone turned up a few times. A junction end diverges from the germline sequence, so it may reflect a read error. The rearrangement uses TRBV7-9 and TRBJ2-5; 9 nucleotides agree with TRBD2. Germline CDR1 SEHNR, CDR2 FQNEAQ (reference sequence). CDR3 length: 15 residues. CDR3 amino acids: CSSSHLAGEEETQYF. The CDR3, as DNA: TGTTCCAGCAGCCACTTAGCGGGAGAGGAGGAGACCCAGTACTTC.

V gene TRBV6-1 combines with J gene TRBJ1-4, with D tentatively TRBD1 (5 bases). Germline CDR1 MNHNS, CDR2 SASEGT. This CDR3 contains 17 residues. V lost 2 bases, J lost 7 bases, and 20 bases lay in between. The DNA for the CDR3 is TGTGCCAGCAGTGAACCGGCATGGGGAGGCGGGGGTGAAAAACTGTTTTTT. This encodes CASSEPAWGGGGEKLFF.

The J gene is TRBJ1-3, the V gene TRBV11-2; D perhaps matches TRBD1 (6 bases). The V gene lost 2 bases and the J gene lost 3 bases, with 14 bases spanning the gap. The V gene's germline CDR1 is SGHAT and CDR2 FQNNGV. CDR3 size: 16 residues. CDR3 DNA: TGTGCCAGCAGCTTAAATCCCAGGGGTGGTGGAAACACCATATATTTT. Residues: CASSLNPRGGGNTIYF.

The chain carries TRBV6-4 and TRBJ2-7; TRBD2 matches at 13 bases. Germline V gene sequence: CDR1 MRHNA, CDR2 SNTAGT. J lost 1 base, V lost 6 bases, and 6 bases had no gene match. This CDR3 spans 16 amino acids. CDR3 sequence: CASSLTSGRWSYEQYF. CDR3 DNA: TGTGCCAGCAGCCTGACTAGCGGGAGGTGGTCCTACGAGCAGTACTTC.

The rearrangement uses TRBV9 and TRBJ2-5; TRBD2 agrees at 7 bases. The trim removed 4 bases at V and 5 bases at J, leaving 8 bases unmatched. The CDR3 has 14 amino acids. CDR1 is SGDLS and CDR2 is YYNGEE in the germline V gene. CDR3 nucleotide sequence: TGTGCCAGCAGCCCCAGCGGGATGGGGGAGACCCAGTACTTC. Translated, it gives CASSPSGMGETQYF. Full variable domain (remainder filled in from reference TRBV9 and TRBJ2-5): DSGVTQTPKHLITATGQRVTLRCSPRSGDLSVYWYQQSLDQGLQFLIQYYNGEERAKGNILERFSAQQFPDLHSELNLSSLELGDSALYFCASSPSGMGETQYFGPGTRLLVL.

Worth noting for this clone: Relative to the germline gene, one junction end is altered; a read error may explain this. The gene calls are TRBV5-1 and TRBJ2-5; D possibly corresponds to TRBD2 (6 bases). CDR1 and CDR2 from the germline V gene are SGHRS and YFSETQ. This CDR3 has 14 amino acids. The CDR3 DNA reads TGCGCCAGCAGCCCGGGACTCCTACAAGACACCCAGTACTTC. It yields the protein CASSPGLLQDTQYF.

The V and J genes are TRBV6-4 and TRBJ2-5; no firm D call. Trimming shortened V by 6 bases and J by 8 bases, and 7 bases separated the two germline ends. Germline V lookup: CDR1 MRHNA, CDR2 SNTAGT. The CDR3 runs to 10 residues. The CDR3 is CASRPSTQYF. The DNA for the CDR3 is TGTGCCAGCAGGCCCAGTACCCAGTACTTC.

This clone occurred a few times. The V and J genes are TRBV6-1 and TRBJ2-3; no firm D call. V was cut by 6 bases and J by 6 bases, with 13 bases left in between. CDR3 length equals 13 residues. From germline, CDR1 is MNHNS and CDR2 SASEGT. The chain's CDR3 is CASSLSLGDTQYF. The CDR3 DNA follows: TGTGCCAGCAGCCTAAGCCTCGGGGATACGCAGTATTTT.

J is TRBJ2-7 and V is TRBV5-1; D is unresolved. Germline lookup yields CDR1 SGHRS and CDR2 YFSETQ. Trimming cost V 5 bases and J 3 bases, with 15 bases left between them. This CDR3 region has 14 residues. CDR3 amino acids: CASSFSDRVYEQYF. DNA of the CDR3: TGCGCCAGCAGTTTCAGCGACCGGGTCTACGAGCAGTACTTC.

The sample holds a few counts of this clone. The chain joins TRBV7-2 to TRBJ2-4, with 10 bases aligning to TRBD1. Germline CDR1 and CDR2: SGHTA and FQGNSA. The CDR3 runs to 15 residues. Losses at the gene ends were 6 bases for V and 7 bases for J; bases not matched to a gene: 9. CDR3: CASSSQGTGVNIQYF. The CDR3 DNA reads TGTGCCAGCAGTTCCCAGGGGACAGGGGTTAACATTCAGTACTTC.

This clone has only a few counts. V and J are TRBV2 and TRBJ2-7; 11 bases match TRBD2. V shed 3 bases and J 2 bases; nucleotides not matched to a gene: 3. Germline V lookup: CDR1 SNHLY, CDR2 FYNNEI. This CDR3 has 15 amino acids. CDR3 region: CASSDGSGRAYEQYF. Written as DNA, the CDR3 is TGTGCCAGCAGTGATGGTAGCGGGAGGGCCTACGAGCAGTACTTC.

The V gene is TRBV28, the J gene TRBJ1-2; D is undetermined. The CDR3 runs 11 residues. Trimming shortened V by 7 bases and J by 5 bases, and 8 bases separated the two germline ends. Germline V lookup: CDR1 MDHEN, CDR2 SYDVKM. CDR3 DNA sequence: TGTGCCAGCACGGGAGGGTATGGCTACACCTTC. This encodes CASTGGYGYTF.

This chain joins TRBV2 and TRBJ1-3, with 11 bases aligning to TRBD1. The V gene end was trimmed by 6 bases and the J gene end by 1 base; junction bases not matched to a gene: 8. The CDR3 is 17 residues long. CDR1 is SNHLY and CDR2 is FYNNEI in the germline V gene. The CDR3 region is CASRAAGTGGSGNTIYF. DNA of the CDR3: TGTGCCAGCAGGGCAGCCGGGACAGGGGGATCTGGAAACACCATATATTTT.

V gene TRBV5-1 combines with J gene TRBJ2-7; 7 bases map to TRBD1. CDR3 length: 15 residues. CDR1 and CDR2 from the germline V gene are SGHRS and YFSETQ. After removal of 4 bases from V and 1 base from J, the junction contained 8 bases not matched to a gene. CDR3: CASSVRYRGSYEQYF. The DNA of the CDR3 is TGCGCCAGCAGCGTCCGCTACAGGGGTTCCTACGAGCAGTACTTC. Supplemented by reference TRBV5-1 and TRBJ2-7, the full variable domain reads KAGVTQTPRYLIKTRGQQVTLSCSPISGHRSVSWYQQTPGQGLQFLFEYFSETQRNKGNFPGRFSGRQFSNSRSEMNVSTLELGDSALYLCASSVRYRGSYEQYFGPGTRLTVT.

The gene calls are TRBV25-1 and TRBJ2-2, with a tentative D call TRBD2 (6 bases). From germline, CDR1 is MGHDK and CDR2 SYGVNS. Between the trimmed V and J ends, which lost 5 bases and 5 bases, there was a span of 9 bases. This CDR3 is 13 amino acids long. CDR3 loop: CASSFLATGELFF. The DNA for the CDR3 is TGTGCCAGCAGTTTCCTAGCGACCGGGGAGCTGTTTTTT.

V and J are TRBV11-2 and TRBJ1-4; D gene ambiguous. The CDR3 consists of 12 residues. CDR1 SGHAT and CDR2 FQNNGV come from the germline V gene. Trimming took off 3 bases at V and 5 bases at J, with 4 bases between the two ends. The CDR3 spells CASSFRNEKLFF. The CDR3 DNA sequence: TGTGCCAGCAGCTTCAGAAATGAAAAACTGTTTTTT.